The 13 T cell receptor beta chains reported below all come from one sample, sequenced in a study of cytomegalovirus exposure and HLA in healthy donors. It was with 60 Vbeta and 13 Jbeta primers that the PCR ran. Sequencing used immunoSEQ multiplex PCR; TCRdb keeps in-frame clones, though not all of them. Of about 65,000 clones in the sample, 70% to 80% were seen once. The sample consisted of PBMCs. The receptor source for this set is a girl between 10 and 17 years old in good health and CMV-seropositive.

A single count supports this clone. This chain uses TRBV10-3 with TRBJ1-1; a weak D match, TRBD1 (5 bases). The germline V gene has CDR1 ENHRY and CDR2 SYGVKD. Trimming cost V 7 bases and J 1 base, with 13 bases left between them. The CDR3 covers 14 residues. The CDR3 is CAITLGQGNTEAFF. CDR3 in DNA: TGTGCCATCACTCTAGGGCAGGGGAACACTGAAGCTTTCTTT.

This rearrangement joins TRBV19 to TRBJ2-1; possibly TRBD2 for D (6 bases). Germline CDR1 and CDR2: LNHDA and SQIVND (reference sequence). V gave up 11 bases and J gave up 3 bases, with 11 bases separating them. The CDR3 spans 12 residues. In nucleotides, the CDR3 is TGTGCCTCGGGGGACCGCTACAATGAGCAGTTCTTC. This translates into CASGDRYNEQFF.

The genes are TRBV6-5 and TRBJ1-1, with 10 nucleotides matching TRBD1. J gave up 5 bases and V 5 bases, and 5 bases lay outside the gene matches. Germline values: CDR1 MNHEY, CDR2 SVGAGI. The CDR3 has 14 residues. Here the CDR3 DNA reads TGTGCCAGCAGTCGACAGGGGGCGAGGACTGAAGCTTTCTTT. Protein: CASSRQGARTEAFF.

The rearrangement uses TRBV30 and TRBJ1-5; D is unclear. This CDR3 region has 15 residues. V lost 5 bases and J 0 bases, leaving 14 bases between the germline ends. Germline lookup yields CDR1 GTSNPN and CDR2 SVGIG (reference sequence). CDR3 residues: CAWAPGGYSNQPQHF. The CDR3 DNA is TGTGCCTGGGCACCCGGAGGGTATAGCAATCAGCCCCAGCATTTT. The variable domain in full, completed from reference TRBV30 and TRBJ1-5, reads SQTIHQWPATLVQPVGSPLSLECTVEGTSNPNLYWYRQAAGRGLQLLFYSVGIGQISSEVPQNLSASRPQDRQFILSSKKLLLSDSGFYLCAWAPGGYSNQPQHFGDGTRLSIL.

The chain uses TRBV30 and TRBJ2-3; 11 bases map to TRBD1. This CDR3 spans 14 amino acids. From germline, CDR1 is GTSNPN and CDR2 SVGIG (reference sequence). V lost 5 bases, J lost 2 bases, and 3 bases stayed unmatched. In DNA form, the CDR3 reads TGTGCCTGGGGGACAGGGGGTTCCACAGATACGCAGTATTTT. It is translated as CAWGTGGSTDTQYF.

The CDR3 here is CASSPDRANTGELFF. In DNA, the CDR3 is TGCGCCAGCAGCCCCGACAGGGCGAACACCGGGGAGCTGTTTTTT. This sequence joins TRBV5-1 and TRBJ2-2; 7 bases are shared with TRBD1. The CDR3 has 15 amino acids. Germline V CDR1 and CDR2: SGHRS, YFSETQ. The junction had 3 bases not matched to a gene; V was cut back by 4 bases and J by 0 bases.

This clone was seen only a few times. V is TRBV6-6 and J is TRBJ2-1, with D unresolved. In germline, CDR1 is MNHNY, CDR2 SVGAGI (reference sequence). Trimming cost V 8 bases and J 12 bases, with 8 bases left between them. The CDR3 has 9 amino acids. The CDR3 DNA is TGTGCCAGCGGGCTGGGGCAGTTCTTC. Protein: CASGLGQFF.

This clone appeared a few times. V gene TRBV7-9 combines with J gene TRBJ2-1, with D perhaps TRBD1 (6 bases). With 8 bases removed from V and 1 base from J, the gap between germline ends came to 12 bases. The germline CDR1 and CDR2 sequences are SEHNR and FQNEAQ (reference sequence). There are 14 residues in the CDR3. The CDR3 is CASEGGKSYNEQFF. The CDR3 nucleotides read TGTGCCAGCGAAGGGGGAAAGTCCTACAATGAGCAGTTCTTC.

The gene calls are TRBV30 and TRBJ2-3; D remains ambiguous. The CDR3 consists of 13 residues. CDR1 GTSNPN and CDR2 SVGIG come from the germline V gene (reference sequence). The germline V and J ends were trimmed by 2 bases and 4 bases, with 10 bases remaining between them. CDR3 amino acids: CAWSKQSPDTQYF. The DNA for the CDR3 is TGTGCCTGGAGTAAACAGAGCCCAGATACGCAGTATTTT.

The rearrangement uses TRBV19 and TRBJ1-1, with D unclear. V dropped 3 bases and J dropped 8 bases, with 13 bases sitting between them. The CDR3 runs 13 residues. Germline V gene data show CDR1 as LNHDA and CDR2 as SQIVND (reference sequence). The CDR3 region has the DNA TGTGCCAGTAGTATCCTTCAGCGGCCCGAAGCTTTCTTT. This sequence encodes CASSILQRPEAFF.

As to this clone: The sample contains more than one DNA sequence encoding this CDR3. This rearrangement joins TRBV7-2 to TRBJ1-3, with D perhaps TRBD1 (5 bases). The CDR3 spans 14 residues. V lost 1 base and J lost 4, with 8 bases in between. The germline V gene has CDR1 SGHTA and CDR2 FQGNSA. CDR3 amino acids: CASSLGPGGNTIYF. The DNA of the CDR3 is TGTGCCAGCAGCTTAGGGCCAGGGGGAAACACCATATATTTT.

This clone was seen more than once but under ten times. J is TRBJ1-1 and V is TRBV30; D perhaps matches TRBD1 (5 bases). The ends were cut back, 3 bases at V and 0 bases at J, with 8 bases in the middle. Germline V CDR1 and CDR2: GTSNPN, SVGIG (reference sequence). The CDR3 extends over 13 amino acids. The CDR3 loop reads CAWSGTLNTEAFF. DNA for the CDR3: TGTGCCTGGAGCGGGACTTTGAACACTGAAGCTTTCTTT.

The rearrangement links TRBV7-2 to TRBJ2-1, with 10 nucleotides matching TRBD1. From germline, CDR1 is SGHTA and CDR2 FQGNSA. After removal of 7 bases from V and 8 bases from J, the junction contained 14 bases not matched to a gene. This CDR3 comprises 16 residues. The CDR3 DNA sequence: TGTGCCAGCATCCGATCCCGGGACAGGGGATTAGATGAGCAGTTCTTC. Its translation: CASIRSRDRGLDEQFF.